This is a list of T cell receptor beta chains from one sample in a study of T cells after yellow fever vaccination. TCRdb reprocessed the 5' RACE reads with MiXCR, giving one entry per CDR3 protein. The repertoire holds more than 95,000 distinct CDR3 sequences, with about 8.4% as singletons. Sequenced material: CD8+ T cells sorted from PBMCs, taken on the day of the yellow fever booster vaccination. These receptors came from a man younger than 35 who received the YFV17D yellow fever vaccine. Both conserved end residues are part of each CDR3. The order of the fields is D gene, V gene, clone size, J gene, CDR3 protein, CDR3 DNA. D genes are given only for firm matches. The listing skips clone size in some rows; elsewhere it reads once, few, many or a size class.

d_gene: -
v_gene: TRBV6-2/TRBV6-3
abundance: many
j_gene: TRBJ1-5
CDR3aa: CASRTDSNQPQHF
CDR3nt: TGTGCCAGCAGGACCGATAGCAATCAGCCCCAGCATTTT

d_gene: -
v_gene: TRBV29-1
abundance: few
j_gene: TRBJ2-1
CDR3aa: CSVERASEDNEQFF
CDR3nt: TGCAGCGTTGAAAGGGCTAGCGAGGACAATGAGCAGTTCTTC

d_gene: TRBD2
v_gene: TRBV12-3/TRBV12-4
abundance: -
j_gene: TRBJ2-4
CDR3aa: CASSPGLAGLGRKNIQYF
CDR3nt: TGTGCCAGCAGCCCGGGACTAGCGGGCCTCGGGCGTAAAAACATTCAGTACTTC

d_gene: -
v_gene: TRBV4-3
abundance: many
j_gene: TRBJ1-3
CDR3aa: CASSQGGWRVDTIYF
CDR3nt: TGCGCCAGCAGCCAAGGCGGTTGGAGGGTGGACACCATATATTTT

d_gene: -
v_gene: TRBV27
abundance: -
j_gene: TRBJ1-5
CDR3aa: CASSFLGKPQHF
CDR3nt: TGTGCCAGCAGTTTCCTAGGAAAGCCCCAGCATTTT

d_gene: -
v_gene: TRBV11-3
abundance: -
j_gene: TRBJ2-5
CDR3aa: CASSLRGAAETQYF
CDR3nt: TGTGCCAGCAGCTTAAGGGGGGCCGCGGAGACCCAGTACTTC

d_gene: -
v_gene: TRBV19
abundance: -
j_gene: TRBJ1-1
CDR3aa: CASSILAYGNTEAFF
CDR3nt: TGTGCCAGTAGTATTTTGGCGTATGGGAACACTGAAGCTTTCTTT

d_gene: -
v_gene: TRBV10-3
abundance: few
j_gene: TRBJ1-6
CDR3aa: CAISGTTTGTAHSPLHF
CDR3nt: TGTGCCATCAGTGGGACCACAACCGGGACGGCCCATTCACCCCTCCACTTT

d_gene: -
v_gene: TRBV5-6
abundance: -
j_gene: TRBJ1-2
CDR3aa: CASSPWSGTNYGYTF
CDR3nt: TGTGCCAGCAGCCCCTGGAGTGGGACTAACTATGGCTACACCTTC

d_gene: TRBD1
v_gene: TRBV30
abundance: few
j_gene: TRBJ2-3
CDR3aa: CAWGDRGRTDTQYF
CDR3nt: TGTGCCTGGGGGGACAGGGGGCGAACAGATACGCAGTATTTT

d_gene: -
v_gene: TRBV6-6
abundance: few
j_gene: TRBJ2-1
CDR3aa: CASSQDPNEQFF
CDR3nt: TGTGCCAGCAGCCAGGACCCCAATGAGCAGTTCTTC

d_gene: -
v_gene: TRBV9
abundance: -
j_gene: TRBJ2-5
CDR3aa: CASSVDGRVTETQYF
CDR3nt: TGTGCCAGCAGCGTAGATGGCAGGGTTACGGAGACCCAGTACTTC

d_gene: -
v_gene: TRBV6-5
abundance: -
j_gene: TRBJ2-2
CDR3aa: CASSYSFRQRGTGELFF
CDR3nt: TGTGCCAGCAGTTACTCGTTTCGTCAAAGGGGGACCGGGGAGCTGTTTTTT

d_gene: TRBD2
v_gene: TRBV4-1
abundance: -
j_gene: TRBJ2-3
CDR3aa: CASSRLWPGLGSYADTQYF
CDR3nt: TGCGCCAGCAGCCGGCTGTGGCCGGGACTAGGGTCCTACGCAGATACGCAGTATTTT

d_gene: TRBD2
v_gene: TRBV20-1
abundance: few
j_gene: TRBJ2-1
CDR3aa: CSARDLLGLAGGRGEQFF
CDR3nt: TGCAGTGCTAGAGATTTGCTAGGGCTAGCGGGGGGGCGAGGTGAGCAGTTCTTC

d_gene: -
v_gene: TRBV27
abundance: few
j_gene: TRBJ1-5
CDR3aa: CASSIGVGNQPQHF
CDR3nt: TGTGCCAGCAGTATAGGGGTTGGCAATCAGCCCCAGCATTTT

d_gene: -
v_gene: TRBV6-2/TRBV6-3
abundance: few
j_gene: TRBJ1-5
CDR3aa: CASSYLSPGQPQHF
CDR3nt: TGTGCCAGCAGTTACCTGTCCCCGGGGCAGCCCCAGCATTTT

d_gene: -
v_gene: TRBV28
abundance: many
j_gene: TRBJ2-5
CDR3aa: CASSPPDGVETQYF
CDR3nt: TGTGCCAGCAGTCCTCCGGACGGGGTGGAGACCCAGTACTTC

d_gene: TRBD1
v_gene: TRBV20-1
abundance: many
j_gene: TRBJ1-1
CDR3aa: CSARGQGGNTEAFF
CDR3nt: TGCAGTGCTAGAGGGCAGGGGGGGAACACTGAAGCTTTCTTT

d_gene: TRBD1
v_gene: TRBV5-4
abundance: few
j_gene: TRBJ2-7
CDR3aa: CASSLADRVREQYF
CDR3nt: TGTGCCAGCAGCTTGGCAGACAGGGTTCGCGAGCAGTACTTC

d_gene: -
v_gene: TRBV5-1
abundance: few
j_gene: TRBJ2-2
CDR3aa: CASSLEVRGDTGELFF
CDR3nt: TGCGCCAGCAGCTTGGAGGTCCGCGGCGACACCGGGGAGCTGTTTTTT

d_gene: -
v_gene: TRBV6-5
abundance: many
j_gene: TRBJ1-1
CDR3aa: CASSYGQNTEAFF
CDR3nt: TGTGCCAGCAGTTACGGGCAGAACACTGAAGCTTTCTTT